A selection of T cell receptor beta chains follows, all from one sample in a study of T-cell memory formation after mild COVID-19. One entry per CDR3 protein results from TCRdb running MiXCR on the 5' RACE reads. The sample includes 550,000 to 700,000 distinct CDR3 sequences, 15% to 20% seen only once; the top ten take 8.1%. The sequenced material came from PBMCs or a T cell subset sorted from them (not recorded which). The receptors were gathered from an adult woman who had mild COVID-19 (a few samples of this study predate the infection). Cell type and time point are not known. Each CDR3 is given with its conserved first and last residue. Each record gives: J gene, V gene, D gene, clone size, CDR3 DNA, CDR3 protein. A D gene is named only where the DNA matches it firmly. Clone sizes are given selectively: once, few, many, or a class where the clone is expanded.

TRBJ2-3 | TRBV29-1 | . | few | TGCAGCGTTGCGGGCAGGGTTGGCGATACGCAGTATTTT | CSVAGRVGDTQYF
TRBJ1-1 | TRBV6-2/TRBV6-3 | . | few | TGTGCCAGCAGTCACGAGGCGGGGGCCCTGAACACTGAAGCTTTCTTT | CASSHEAGALNTEAFF
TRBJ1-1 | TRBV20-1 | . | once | TGCAGTGCCAGAGAGAGCGGGGGGACTGAAGCTTTCTTT | CSARESGGTEAFF
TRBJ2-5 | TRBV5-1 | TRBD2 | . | TGCGCCAGCAGCTTGGAATTACTAGCGGTCCAAGAGACCCAGTACTTC | CASSLELLAVQETQYF
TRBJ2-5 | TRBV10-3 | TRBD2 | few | TGTGCCATCAGTGAAACTAGCGGGAGGGCCGGAGAGACCCAGTACTTC | CAISETSGRAGETQYF
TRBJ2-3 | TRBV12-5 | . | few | TGTGCTAGTGGTTTGGATGGGCGCACAGATACGCAGTATTTT | CASGLDGRTDTQYF
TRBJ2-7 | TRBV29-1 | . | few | TGCAGCGTTGAGTTGGGGCACGGGGACGAGCAGTACTTC | CSVELGHGDEQYF
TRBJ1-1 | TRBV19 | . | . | TGTGCCAGTAGTGACGGGTCCAGAAACACTGAAGCTTTCTTT | CASSDGSRNTEAFF
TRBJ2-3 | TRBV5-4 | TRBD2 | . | TGTGCCAGCAGCGAGAAACTAGCGGCGAGCACAGATACGCAGTATTTT | CASSEKLAASTDTQYF
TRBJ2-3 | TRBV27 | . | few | TGTGCCAGCAGTCCGGCCGGGTCGCGGGGTTTGATAGATACGCAGTATTTT | CASSPAGSRGLIDTQYF
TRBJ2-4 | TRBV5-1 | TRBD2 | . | TGCGCCAGCAGCAACGGACTAGCGGGAGATTTCATTCAGTACTTC | CASSNGLAGDFIQYF
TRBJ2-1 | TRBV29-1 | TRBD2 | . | TGCAGCGTTGTAGGCGGGAGCGCCTACAATGAGCAGTTCTTC | CSVVGGSAYNEQFF
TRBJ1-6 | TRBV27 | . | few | TGTGCCAGCAGTTTGGGGACAAGGAATTCACCCCTCCACTTT | CASSLGTRNSPLHF
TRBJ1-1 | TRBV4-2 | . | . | TGTGCCAGCAGCCAAGATCGAGAGTATCCGCCGGCACTGGGATTCTTT | CASSQDREYPPALGFF
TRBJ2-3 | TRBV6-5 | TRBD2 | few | TGTGCCAGCAGTTCTCTGATAGCGGGAGGGCTCAGCACAGATACGCAGTATTTT | CASSSLIAGGLSTDTQYF
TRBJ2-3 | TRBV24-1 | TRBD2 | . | TGTGCCACCAGTGATTGGGCTAGCGGGGGAACAGATACGCAGTATTTT | CATSDWASGGTDTQYF
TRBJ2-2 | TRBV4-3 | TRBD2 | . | TGCGCCAGCAGCCGACAGCCCACTAGCGGGACTAACACCGGGGAGCTGTTTTTT | CASSRQPTSGTNTGELFF
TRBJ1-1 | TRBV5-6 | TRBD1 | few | TGTGCCAGCAGCAAGCAGGGGGGGCGGAACACTGAAGCTTTCTTT | CASSKQGGRNTEAFF
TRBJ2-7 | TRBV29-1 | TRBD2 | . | TGCAGCGTTGAGACTAGCGGCACCTACTACGAGCAGTACTTC | CSVETSGTYYEQYF
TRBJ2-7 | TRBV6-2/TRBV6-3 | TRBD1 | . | TGTGCCAGCAGCCCCCTACAGGGGAGCTCCTACGAGCAGTACTTC | CASSPLQGSSYEQYF
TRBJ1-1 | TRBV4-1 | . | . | TGCGCCAGCAGCCAAGGACTGGGGGGAGGGTTCACTGAAGCTTTCTTT | CASSQGLGGGFTEAFF
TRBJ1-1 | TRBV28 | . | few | TGTGTTAGTATTGGTACTGAAGCTTTCTTT | CVSIGTEAFF
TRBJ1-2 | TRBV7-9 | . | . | TGTGCCAGCAGTCCAACGACGGTCCGGGGCTACACCTTC | CASSPTTVRGYTF
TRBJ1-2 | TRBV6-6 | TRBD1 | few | TGTGCCAGCAGCGGGGAACAGGGGTATGGCTACACCTTC | CASSGEQGYGYTF
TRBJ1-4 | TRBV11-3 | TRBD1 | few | TGTGCCAGCAGCGGCAGGACAGGGTCTCATGAAAAACTGTTTTTT | CASSGRTGSHEKLFF
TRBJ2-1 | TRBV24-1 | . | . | TGTGCCACCAGTGATTGGACTGGGGTTTTCTTC | CATSDWTGVFF
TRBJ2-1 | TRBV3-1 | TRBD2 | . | TGTGCCAGCAGCCCTTCGGGACTAGCGTACTACAATGAGCAGTTCTTC | CASSPSGLAYYNEQFF
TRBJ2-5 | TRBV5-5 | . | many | TGTGCCAGCAGTCTGGAGGACATACAAGAGACCCAGTACTTC | CASSLEDIQETQYF
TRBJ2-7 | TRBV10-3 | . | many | TGTGCCATCAGTGGGGCCCTGGCAGATTCCTCCTACGAGCAGTACTTC | CAISGALADSSYEQYF
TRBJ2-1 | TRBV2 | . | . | TGTGCCAGCAGAATCACAGGCTCCTACAATGAGCAGTTCTTC | CASRITGSYNEQFF
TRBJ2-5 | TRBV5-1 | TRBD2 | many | TGCGCCAGCAGCTTCCTAGCGGGAGGGCCAAAAGAGACCCAGTACTTC | CASSFLAGGPKETQYF
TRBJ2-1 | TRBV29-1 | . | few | TGCAGCGTTGAAGATCCTCACCGAATCCCTGTCAATGAGCAGTTCTTC | CSVEDPHRIPVNEQFF
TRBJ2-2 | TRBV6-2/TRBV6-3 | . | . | TGTGCCAGCAGTGAGATCCCGAGGGGCACCGGGGAGCTGTTTTTT | CASSEIPRGTGELFF
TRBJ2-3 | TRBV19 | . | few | TGTGCCAGTACGGTTGCAGGGCCGCGGGATACGCAGTATTTT | CASTVAGPRDTQYF
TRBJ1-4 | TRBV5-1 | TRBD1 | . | TGCGCCAGCAGCGGAGGACAGGGAAATGAAAAACTGTTTTTT | CASSGGQGNEKLFF
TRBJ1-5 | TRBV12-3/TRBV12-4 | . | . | TGTGCCAGCAGTTTTTTTTCTTATAGCAATCAGCCCCAGCATTTT | CASSFFSYSNQPQHF
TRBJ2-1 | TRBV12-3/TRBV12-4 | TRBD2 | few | TGTGCCAGCAGTCGAAGCGGGAGAGGGAACAATGAGCAGTTCTTC | CASSRSGRGNNEQFF
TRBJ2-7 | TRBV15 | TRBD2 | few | TGTGCCACCAGCATACTTGCGGGGGGGCGCTACGAGCAGTACTTC | CATSILAGGRYEQYF
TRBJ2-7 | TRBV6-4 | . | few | TGTGCCAGAAACAAGGGAAGGTACGAGCAGTACTTC | CARNKGRYEQYF
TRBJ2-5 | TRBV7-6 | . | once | TGTGCCAGCAGCCCCCTAGGGGCGGACCAAGAGACCCAGTACTTC | CASSPLGADQETQYF
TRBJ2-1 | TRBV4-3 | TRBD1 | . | TGCGCCAGCAGCCAAGCTACAGGGGGGCATGAGCAGTTCTTC | CASSQATGGHEQFF
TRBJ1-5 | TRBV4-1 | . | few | TGCGCCAGCAGCCACCCCGGGCGACAGAAGGTCGGTCCAAATCAGCCCCAGCATTTT | CASSHPGRQKVGPNQPQHF
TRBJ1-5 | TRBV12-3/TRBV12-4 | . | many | TGTGCCAGCAGTTTAACCAATCAGCCCCAGCATTTT | CASSLTNQPQHF
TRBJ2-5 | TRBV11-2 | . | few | TGTGCCAGCAGCCCCACGGGAAGTTTTGTTGGGACCCAGTACTTC | CASSPTGSFVGTQYF
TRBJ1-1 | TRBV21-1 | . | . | TGTGCCAGCAGAGGCAGACAGGGGAGGGGGGCTTTCTTT | CASRGRQGRGAFF
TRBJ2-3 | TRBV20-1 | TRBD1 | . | TGCAGTGCTAGATGGACAGGGGATGTCGCAGATACGCAGTATTTT | CSARWTGDVADTQYF
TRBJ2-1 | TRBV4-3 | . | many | TGCGCCAGCAGCCAAGCGGGTTCTAAGTACAATGAGCAGTTCTTC | CASSQAGSKYNEQFF
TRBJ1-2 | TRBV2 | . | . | TGTGCCAGCAGTGAAGAAGGCAGGGGCTATGGCTACACCTTC | CASSEEGRGYGYTF
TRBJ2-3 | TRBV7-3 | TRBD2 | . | TGTGCCAGCAGCTTGACCGGACTAGGTGCCGCAGATACGCAGTATTTT | CASSLTGLGAADTQYF
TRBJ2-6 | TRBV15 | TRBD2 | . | TGTGCCACCAGCACAGAGCCGGGACTAGCGGGAGCCGGGGCCAACGTCCTGACTTTC | CATSTEPGLAGAGANVLTF